Presented here are 19 T cell receptor beta chains from one specimen sequenced in a study of regulatory T cells in long-lasting Graves disease. The time point denotes: newly diagnosed GD, antithyroid drugs for less than 3 months. Researchers made the TCR library from RNA that was extracted from PBMCs. The TCR beta library used iRepertoire HTBI primers with Arm-PCR amplification of CDR3. One entry per CDR3 protein results from TCRdb running MiXCR on the multiplex PCR reads. Of hundreds of thousands of distinct CDR3 sequences listed, about 13% are singletons. The same data also contributed to another study, on T cells in Graves' hyperthyroidism and ophthalmopathy.

The sample here was peripheral blood mononuclear cells (PBMCs), taken at new diagnosis, from a patient treated with antithyroid drugs. These receptors all stem from a man aged 25-45 years with Graves disease.

The chain couples TRBV6-1 to TRBJ1-3; the D is unclear. V was clipped by 0 bases and J by 2 bases, with 14 bases between them. The CDR3 totals 17 residues. Germline CDR1 and CDR2: MNHNS and SASEGT. The CDR3, as DNA: TGTGCCAGCAGTGAAGCAGCGGTCCCTGAGCCTGGAAACACCATATATTTT. Amino acid sequence: CASSEAAVPEPGNTIYF.

This clonotype turned up a few times. The CDR3 DNA reads TGCAGCGCCTCGGGCGGCGGGAGAGGTGCAGATACGCAGTATTTT. This gives the protein CSASGGGRGADTQYF. The genes are TRBV29-1 and TRBJ2-3; the match to TRBD2 covers 7 bases. The CDR3 is made up of 15 amino acids. Germline lookup yields CDR1 SQVTM and CDR2 ANQGSEA. V lost 7 bases, J lost 4 bases, and 14 bases stayed unmatched.

This clonotype appeared many times. V and J are TRBV6-1 and TRBJ1-2, with D maybe TRBD1 (6 bases). There are 13 residues in the CDR3. Germline CDR1 MNHNS, CDR2 SASEGT. V gave up 5 bases and J gave up 8 bases, with 15 bases separating them. CDR3 nucleotide sequence: TGTGCCAGCAGTCCTTCGGACAGCGGAGGCTACACCTTC. Encoded protein: CASSPSDSGGYTF.

This clonotype came up a few times. This chain connects TRBV30 to TRBJ1-4; a weak D match, TRBD1 (5 bases). V was shortened by 2 bases and J by 0 bases, with 19 bases between the two germline ends. Germline V lookup: CDR1 GTSNPN, CDR2 SVGIG (reference sequence). The CDR3 consists of 18 residues. CDR3 amino acids: CAWSPWGRRIPTNEKLFF. CDR3 DNA: TGTGCCTGGAGTCCCTGGGGCCGGCGGATACCAACTAATGAAAAACTGTTTTTT.

This clonotype was detected only a few times. This sequence joins TRBV20-1 and TRBJ2-4, with 15 bases identical to TRBD2. This CDR3 is 19 amino acids long. Trimming took 2 bases from V and 1 from J; bases not matched to a gene: 9. Germline V lookup: CDR1 DFQATT, CDR2 SNEGSKA (reference sequence). This chain's CDR3 is CSARRTSGRASGAKNIQYF. CDR3 DNA: TGCAGTGCTAGAAGGACTAGCGGGAGGGCCTCGGGGGCCAAAAACATTCAGTACTTC.

A word on this clonotype: This may be a read error, as it is one base from a much larger clone. The chain joins TRBV12-3 or TRBV12-4 to TRBJ2-7; 8 nucleotides agree with TRBD2. This CDR3 is 15 amino acids long. The CDR3 protein is CTSRPALAVSYEQYF. DNA of the CDR3: TGTACCAGCAGGCCTGCACTAGCGGTATCCTACGAGCAGTACTTC.

The rearrangement uses TRBV2 and TRBJ2-5; 12 bases fit TRBD2. The CDR3 length is 17 residues. The junction had 7 bases not matched to a gene; V was cut back by 3 bases and J by 2 bases. CDR1 is SNHLY, CDR2 FYNNEI, per germline. The CDR3, as DNA: TGTGCCAGCAGTGAGGTGGGACTAGCGGGCTCTCAAGAGACCCAGTACTTC. It specifies CASSEVGLAGSQETQYF.

This clonotype showed up many times. The gene calls are TRBV27 and TRBJ2-3; TRBD2 agrees at 10 bases. The V gene's germline CDR1 is MNHEY and CDR2 SMNVEV (reference sequence). V lost 4 bases to trimming and J lost 4 bases; unmatched junction nucleotides: 8. CDR3 size: 16 residues. The CDR3 protein is CASSSLAGNGSDTQYF. DNA for the CDR3: TGTGCCAGCAGTTCACTAGCGGGAAATGGCTCAGATACGCAGTATTTT.

This clonotype was recorded many times. The chain is built from TRBV11-2 and TRBJ2-4; 10 nucleotides line up with TRBD2. The CDR3 is 16 residues long. V was pared by 5 bases and J by 0 bases, with 4 bases of the junction left unmatched. Germline CDR1 is SGHAT and CDR2 is FQNNGV. The CDR3: CASSRTSGLAKNIQYF. CDR3 nucleotides: TGTGCCAGCAGCCGGACTAGCGGACTAGCCAAAAACATTCAGTACTTC.

The sample holds a few counts of this clonotype. This chain links TRBV18 with TRBJ2-1, with a weak D call TRBD1 (5 bases). Trimming removed 3 bases at V and 13 bases at J, with 13 bases between. This CDR3 region has 12 residues. The germline V gene has CDR1 KGHSH and CDR2 LQKENI. The CDR3 region is CASSPGLVGQFF. The DNA of the CDR3 is TGTGCCAGCTCACCGGGGCTAGTGGGACAGTTCTTC.

The CDR3 bases are TGTGCCAGCGGGGGAGCCAATCAGCCCCAGCATTTT. Its translation is CASGGANQPQHF. The rearrangement joins TRBV12-3 or TRBV12-4 to TRBJ1-5; perhaps TRBD1 as D (5 bases). The CDR3 spans 12 residues. V lost 8 bases, J lost 3 bases, and 8 bases lay in between.

There are many counts of this clonotype. The gene calls are TRBV5-1 and TRBJ2-2; D might be TRBD1 (6 bases). The CDR3 spans 14 residues. V shed 2 bases and J shed 5 bases, with 10 bases lying between them. The germline V gene encodes CDR1 SGHRS and CDR2 YFSETQ. In nucleotides, the CDR3 is TGCGCCAGCAGCTTTTACAGGGAAACCGGGGAGCTGTTTTTT. It is translated as CASSFYRETGELFF.

Comments on this clonotype: A read error likely explains this, since a far larger clone differs by one base. J is TRBJ2-7 and V is TRBV2; the D gene is possibly TRBD2 (6 bases). Trimming removed 5 bases at V and 7 bases at J, with 15 bases between. Per germline, CDR1 SNHLY and CDR2 FYNNEI. The length of the CDR3 is 13 residues. CDR3 nucleotides: TGTGCCAGCAGTCCACCCACTAGCAGTGAGCAGTACTTC. Its protein product is CASSPPTSSEQYF.

The table lists this clonotype with many counts. The V call is TRBV28, the J call TRBJ2-7; the D call may be TRBD1 or TRBD2 (5 bases each). CDR3 length: 14 residues. The germline CDR1 and CDR2 sequences are MDHEN and SYDVKM. With 5 bases removed from V and 4 bases from J, the gap between germline ends came to 15 bases. The CDR3 region has the DNA TGTGCCAGCAGTCGCCGGGGACGGAAATACGAGCAGTACTTC. This translates into CASSRRGRKYEQYF.

This clonotype showed up just a few times. The chain joins TRBV18 to TRBJ2-5; TRBD1 is a possible D gene (6 bases). The CDR3 is 17 amino acids. Trimming left V 3 bases short and J 1 base short, with 18 bases between. Germline CDR1 KGHSH, CDR2 LQKENI. CDR3 protein: CASSPLRAGTPQETQYF. CDR3 DNA sequence: TGTGCCAGCTCACCCCTAAGGGCCGGGACACCCCAAGAGACCCAGTACTTC.

Details on this clonotype: A much larger clone lies a single base off, so this may be a read error. The chain joins TRBV18 to TRBJ2-7, with a possible D match to TRBD1 (5 bases). Germline-derived CDR1 and CDR2 are KGHSH and LQKENI. This CDR3 has 13 residues. The CDR3 coding sequence is TGTGCCGGCTCAGGGTCTACCGGCAGCGAGCAGTACTTC. The encoded protein is CAGSGSTGSEQYF.

The CDR3 region is CASSERQGFNQPQHF. The CDR3 nucleotides read TGTGCCAGCAGTGAAAGGCAGGGGTTCAATCAGCCCCAGCATTTT. V and J are TRBV27 and TRBJ1-5, with D perhaps matching TRBD1 (6 bases). Trimming stripped 5 bases from V and 3 bases from J, with 14 bases between. The CDR3 has 15 amino acids. CDR1 MNHEY and CDR2 SMNVEV come from the germline V gene (reference sequence).

This clonotype has ten or more counts. This chain uses TRBV15 with TRBJ2-5; the D gene is possibly TRBD1 (5 bases). The CDR3 extends over 14 amino acids. V was cut by 3 bases and J by 5 bases, with 13 bases left in between. Germline loops: CDR1 LNHNV, CDR2 YYDKDF (reference sequence). The CDR3 sequence is CATSSWQGEETQYF. In DNA form, the CDR3 reads TGTGCCACCAGCAGTTGGCAGGGTGAGGAGACCCAGTACTTC.

The chain is built from TRBV12-3 or TRBV12-4 and TRBJ2-1; D uncertain. Trimming stripped 8 bases from V and 3 bases from J, with 17 bases between. The CDR3 sequence is 15 residues long. The CDR3 nucleotides read TGTGCCAGCCCAACAAGCGTAGCCGGCTACAATGAGCAGTTCTTC. As protein: CASPTSVAGYNEQFF.